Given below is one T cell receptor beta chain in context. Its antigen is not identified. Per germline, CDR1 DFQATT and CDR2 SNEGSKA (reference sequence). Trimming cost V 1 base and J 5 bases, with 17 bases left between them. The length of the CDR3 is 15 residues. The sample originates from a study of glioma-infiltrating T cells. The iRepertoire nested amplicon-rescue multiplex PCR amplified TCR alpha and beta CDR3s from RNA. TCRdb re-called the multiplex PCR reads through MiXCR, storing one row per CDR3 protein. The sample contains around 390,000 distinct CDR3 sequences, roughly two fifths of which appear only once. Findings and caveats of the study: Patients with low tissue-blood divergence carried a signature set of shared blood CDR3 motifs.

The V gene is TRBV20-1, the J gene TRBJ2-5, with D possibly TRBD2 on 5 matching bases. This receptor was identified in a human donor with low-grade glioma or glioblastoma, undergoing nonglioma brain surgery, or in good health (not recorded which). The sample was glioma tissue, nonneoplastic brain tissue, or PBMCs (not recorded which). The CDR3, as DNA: TGCAGTGCTAGAGGAGGCCGACTACCCGCGGAGACCCAGTACTTC. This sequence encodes CSARGGRLPAETQYF.